The present T cell receptor (beta chain) was sequenced within a study of T cell responses to AZD1222 COVID-19 vaccine. Regarding the study as a whole: Females outnumbered males among donors, who were mostly white British; clonal diversity was possibly underestimated. Spike as a whole was targeted by vaccine-associated CD4 TCRs, dominant at 160-218 and 743-854.

V was pared by 0 bases and J by 5 bases, with 8 bases between. The CDR3 sequence is 13 residues long. The V gene's germline CDR1 is SGHRS and CDR2 YFSETQ. Concerning this clone: The antigen remains undetermined.

Profiled with immunoSEQ multiplex PCR; TCRdb holds only in-frame clones, not every one. The profile covers approximately 27,000 clones, with approximately 91% appearing a single time and 1% to 1.5% taken by the ten largest. This clonotype was obtained from an adult in good health. Specimen: peripheral blood, collected on day 0 of AZD1222 vaccination. The chain couples TRBV5-1 to TRBJ2-5; D remains ambiguous. CDR3 bases: TGCGCCAGCAGCTTGGCAATCTTGGAGACCCAGTACTTC. It yields the protein CASSLAILETQYF.